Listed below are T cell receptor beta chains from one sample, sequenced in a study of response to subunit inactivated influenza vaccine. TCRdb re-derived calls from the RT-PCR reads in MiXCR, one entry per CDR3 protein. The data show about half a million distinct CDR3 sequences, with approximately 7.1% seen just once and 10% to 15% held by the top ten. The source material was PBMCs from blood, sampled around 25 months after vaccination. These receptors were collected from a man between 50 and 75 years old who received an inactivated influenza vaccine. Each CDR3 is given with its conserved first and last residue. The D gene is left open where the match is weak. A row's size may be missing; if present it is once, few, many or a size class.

CASSYRPQGAYEQYF | TGTGCCAGCAGTTACCGGCCACAGGGGGCCTACGAGCAGTACTTC | TRBJ2-7 | TRBV6-5 | many | TRBD1
CSVEGGQTFRNYEQYF | TGCAGCGTTGAAGGGGGTCAGACATTCAGGAACTACGAGCAGTACTTC | TRBJ2-7 | TRBV29-1 | few | NA
CASSPGTINQPQHF | TGTGCCAGCAGCCCCGGGACGATCAATCAGCCCCAGCATTTT | TRBJ1-5 | TRBV3-1 | many | NA
CSVEDRGFGGSGANVLTF | TGCAGCGTTGAAGATCGGGGTTTCGGAGGCTCTGGGGCCAACGTCCTGACTTTC | TRBJ2-6 | TRBV29-1 | few | NA
CASSPPGTDETQYF | TGTGCCAGCTCACCACCGGGGACGGATGAGACCCAGTACTTC | TRBJ2-5 | TRBV18 | NA | NA
CASSSRAGYEQYF | TGTGCCAGCAGCTCAAGGGCCGGGTACGAGCAGTACTTC | TRBJ2-7 | TRBV7-9 | NA | NA
CASTKRAGGEEKLFF | TGTGCCAGCACCAAGAGAGCAGGGGGGGAAGAAAAACTGTTTTTT | TRBJ1-4 | TRBV6-1 | NA | TRBD1
CATSAQGNEQFF | TGTGCCACCAGTGCCCAAGGCAATGAGCAGTTCTTC | TRBJ2-1 | TRBV24-1 | few | NA
CSARAGATNEKLFF | TGCAGTGCTAGGGCAGGGGCAACTAATGAAAAACTGTTTTTT | TRBJ1-4 | TRBV20-1 | NA | NA
CASSQEVRPSVYEQYF | TGTGCCAGCAGCCAAGAAGTTCGTCCCTCCGTCTACGAGCAGTACTTC | TRBJ2-7 | TRBV4-2 | NA | NA
CASGDGPEETQYF | TGTGCCAGTGGGGACGGGCCAGAAGAGACCCAGTACTTC | TRBJ2-5 | TRBV19 | NA | NA
CSGQGKRYEQYF | TGCAGCGGCCAGGGGAAACGGTACGAGCAGTACTTC | TRBJ2-7 | TRBV29-1 | few | NA
CSARGTSESYNEQFF | TGCAGTGCTAGGGGGACGAGCGAGTCTTACAATGAGCAGTTCTTC | TRBJ2-1 | TRBV20-1 | few | NA
CATSDARQGFYEQYF | TGTGCCACCAGTGATGCGCGGCAGGGATTTTACGAGCAGTACTTC | TRBJ2-7 | TRBV24-1 | few | NA
CASSQGRGLEFNEQFF | TGTGCCAGCAGCCAAGGGAGGGGACTAGAATTTAATGAGCAGTTCTTC | TRBJ2-1 | TRBV4-2 | NA | TRBD2
CASSLGVSVANQPQHF | TGTGCCAGCAGCTTGGGGGTATCCGTAGCGAATCAGCCCCAGCATTTT | TRBJ1-5 | TRBV5-6 | few | NA
CASSLPRETQYF | TGTGCCAGCAGCTTGCCCAGGGAGACGCAGTATTTT | TRBJ2-3 | TRBV5-6 | NA | NA
CASSQEPGNSGNIQYF | TGTGCCAGCAGCCAAGAACCGGGCAATAGCGGGAACATTCAGTACTTC | TRBJ2-4 | TRBV3-1 | few | TRBD2
CASSLFTRGRGSNEQFF | TGTGCCAGCAGTTTATTTACACGGGGGCGAGGGAGCAATGAGCAGTTCTTC | TRBJ2-1 | TRBV27 | NA | NA
CASSITFPDTQYF | TGTGCCAGTAGTATTACTTTTCCAGATACGCAGTATTTT | TRBJ2-3 | TRBV19 | few | NA
CSVDGPPGETQYF | TGCAGTGTTGATGGACCCCCCGGCGAGACCCAGTACTTC | TRBJ2-5 | TRBV20-1 | NA | NA
CASSDPGQAKNIQYF | TGTGCCAGCAGTGACCCTGGACAAGCCAAAAACATTCAGTACTTC | TRBJ2-4 | TRBV6-2/TRBV6-3 | NA | NA
CASSQELRSNEKLFF | TGCGCCAGCAGCCAAGAGCTCCGGAGCAATGAAAAACTGTTTTTT | TRBJ1-4 | TRBV4-3 | many | NA
CASSLDRPGAGYTF | TGCGCCAGCAGCTTGGACAGGCCCGGCGCGGGCTACACCTTC | TRBJ1-2 | TRBV5-1 | few | NA
CASSLPLGSGANVLTF | TGTGCCAGCAGTTTACCCCTTGGCTCTGGGGCCAACGTCCTGACTTTC | TRBJ2-6 | TRBV28 | NA | NA
CSDWARGGGELFF | TGCAGTGACTGGGCCCGGGGAGGCGGGGAGCTGTTTTTT | TRBJ2-2 | TRBV29-1 | few | NA
CASAGQTPTDTQYF | TGTGCCAGCGCCGGACAAACCCCCACAGATACGCAGTATTTT | TRBJ2-3 | TRBV12-3/TRBV12-4 | many | NA
CASSLMAGPTYEQYF | TGTGCCAGCAGCTTAATGGCGGGACCCACCTACGAGCAGTACTTC | TRBJ2-7 | TRBV7-2 | NA | NA
CATTPKTGVNIQYF | TGTGCCACCACTCCGAAGACAGGGGTAAACATTCAGTACTTC | TRBJ2-4 | TRBV15 | NA | TRBD1
CSAMRGRNEQFF | TGCAGTGCTATGAGGGGGAGGAATGAGCAGTTCTTC | TRBJ2-1 | TRBV20-1 | many | NA
CASSPKEETQYF | TGTGCCAGCTCACCAAAGGAAGAGACCCAGTACTTC | TRBJ2-5 | TRBV18 | few | NA
CASSLGADRNSPLHF | TGTGCCAGCAGCTTAGGGGCAGACAGGAATTCACCCCTCCACTTT | TRBJ1-6 | TRBV7-2 | few | NA
CSAERPGLAGGHVFF | TGCAGTGCCGAAAGACCGGGACTAGCGGGGGGACATGTGTTCTTC | TRBJ2-1 | TRBV20-1 | NA | TRBD2
CASVKGQETQYF | TGTGCCAGCGTGAAAGGGCAAGAGACCCAGTACTTC | TRBJ2-5 | TRBV11-2 | few | NA
CASSHPGLMENTGELFF | TGTGCCAGCAGCCACCCAGGACTTATGGAAAACACCGGGGAGCTGTTTTTT | TRBJ2-2 | TRBV6-2/TRBV6-3 | many | NA
CASSYSGYRDTDTQYF | TGTGCCAGCAGTTACTCGGGCTATCGAGACACAGATACGCAGTATTTT | TRBJ2-3 | TRBV6-2/TRBV6-3 | NA | NA
CSAREVDSPLHF | TGCAGTGCTAGGGAAGTTGATTCACCCCTCCACTTT | TRBJ1-6 | TRBV20-1 | NA | NA
CASSSSSGGPSYNEQFF | TGTGCCAGCAGCTCCTCTAGCGGGGGGCCTTCCTACAATGAGCAGTTCTTC | TRBJ2-1 | TRBV7-8 | few | TRBD2
CASSVSSGGVGDTQYF | TGTGCCAGCAGCGTATCTAGCGGGGGAGTTGGAGATACGCAGTATTTT | TRBJ2-3 | TRBV9 | few | TRBD2
CASSLNGGLGNQPQHF | TGTGCCAGCAGTTTAAACGGGGGGCTCGGTAATCAGCCCCAGCATTTT | TRBJ1-5 | TRBV12-3/TRBV12-4 | NA | NA
CSSSGGPTDTQYF | TGCAGCTCTTCGGGGGGCCCCACAGATACGCAGTATTTT | TRBJ2-3 | TRBV29-1 | NA | NA
CAISESTYNEQFF | TGTGCCATCAGTGAGTCCACCTACAATGAGCAGTTCTTC | TRBJ2-1 | TRBV10-3 | NA | NA
CASRAGSSYNEQFF | TGTGCCAGTAGAGCCGGGAGCTCCTACAATGAGCAGTTCTTC | TRBJ2-1 | TRBV28 | few | NA
CSVGGGGFGGYTF | TGCAGCGTTGGAGGAGGGGGATTTGGAGGCTACACCTTC | TRBJ1-2 | TRBV29-1 | NA | NA
CSARGPMNTEAFF | TGCAGTGCTAGGGGGCCCATGAACACTGAAGCTTTCTTT | TRBJ1-1 | TRBV20-1 | many | NA
CASSQDLLRNTGGAWDEKLFF | TGCGCCAGCAGCCAAGATCTCCTCAGAAACACAGGGGGCGCGTGGGACGAAAAACTGTTTTTT | TRBJ1-4 | TRBV4-1 | many | TRBD1
CASSSSQGAADTQYF | TGTGCCAGTAGTTCATCACAGGGGGCGGCAGATACGCAGTATTTT | TRBJ2-3 | TRBV19 | NA | TRBD1
CASSLGTSEKAGELFF | TGCGCCAGCAGCTTGGGAACTAGCGAGAAGGCCGGGGAGCTGTTTTTT | TRBJ2-2 | TRBV5-1 | many | TRBD2
CASSAGGASQETQYF | TGTGCCAGCAGTGCGGGGGGGGCCAGCCAAGAGACCCAGTACTTC | TRBJ2-5 | TRBV7-2 | NA | TRBD2
CASSLGSGMAGELFF | TGTGCCAGCAGCTTAGGGTCAGGGATGGCCGGGGAGCTGTTTTTT | TRBJ2-2 | TRBV7-2 | few | NA
CASSQDWGHEQYF | TGCGCCAGCAGCCAAGATTGGGGCCACGAGCAGTACTTC | TRBJ2-7 | TRBV4-1 | NA | NA
CASSLVEDSYNSPLHF | TGTGCCAGCAGCTTAGTGGAGGACTCCTATAATTCACCCCTCCACTTT | TRBJ1-6 | TRBV7-6 | many | NA
CASSFVGGNEQYF | TGTGCCAGCAGCTTCGTGGGTGGTAACGAGCAGTACTTC | TRBJ2-7 | TRBV7-2 | few | NA
CSARKQGDSYEQYF | TGCAGTGCTAGAAAACAGGGGGACTCCTACGAGCAGTACTTC | TRBJ2-7 | TRBV20-1 | few | TRBD1
CASSSRQFYEQYF | TGTGCCAGCAGCTCCCGGCAGTTCTACGAGCAGTACTTC | TRBJ2-7 | TRBV7-2 | NA | NA